Sequencing of this TCR beta chain was carried out in a study of response to subunit inactivated influenza vaccine. Study-wide findings and caveats: The authors put forward the suggestion that each seasonal influenza vaccination may bring in only a limited number of new T cells.

TCRdb reanalysed the RT-PCR reads using MiXCR and keeps one entry per CDR3 protein. The table records hundreds of thousands of distinct CDR3 sequences, under 9% of them present only once. Many counts were recorded for this clonotype. Its antigen is unknown. This CDR3 is built from 13 residues. Trimming took off 4 bases at V and 9 bases at J, with 13 bases between the two ends. Germline V gene data show CDR1 as LGHDT and CDR2 as YNNKEL (reference sequence). The clonotype was recovered from a man between 50 and 75 years old who received an inactivated influenza vaccine. Material: PBMCs from blood, obtained 23 months after vaccination. The chain combines TRBV3-1 with TRBJ2-1; D is unclear. CDR3 region: CASSPEVAGEQFF. The CDR3 DNA is TGTGCCAGCAGCCCTGAGGTGGCTGGTGAGCAGTTCTTC.